The table lists the clone carrying this TCR beta chain with a count of one. Its target is unknown. This entry comes from a study of CD8 T cells in Susac syndrome. This CDR3 has 16 amino acids. V gave up 5 bases and J gave up 3 bases, with 17 bases separating them. Per germline, CDR1 SEHNR and CDR2 FQNEAQ (reference sequence). TCR beta sequencing covered blood CD8+ and CD4+ T cells. Bulk CD8+ and CD4+ cells came from magnetic negative isolation; CD8+ TEMRA by FACS. Findings and limits, study-wide: The authors acknowledged that their TCR sequencing and HLA analysis involved a relatively small number of individuals.

RNA totalling roughly 0.5 to 1 ug underwent reverse transcription with random hexamers. TCR beta CDR3 was amplified by immunoSEQ multiplex PCR. This amplification extended across 54 Vbeta and 13 Jbeta segments. TCRdb re-called the immunoSEQ multiplex PCR reads with MiXCR, one entry per CDR3 protein. This sample carries some 200,000 distinct CDR3 sequences, around 90% of them seen once, and the ten largest clones take over 0.1%. This clonotype was sampled from a human donor with multiple sclerosis. Source material: CD8+ T cells from PBMCs. The V call is TRBV7-9, the J call TRBJ2-1; a weak D match, TRBD2 (6 bases). CDR3 loop: CASSPTTRDLYNEQFF. DNA of the CDR3: TGTGCCAGCAGCCCCACGACGCGGGACCTCTACAATGAGCAGTTCTTC.